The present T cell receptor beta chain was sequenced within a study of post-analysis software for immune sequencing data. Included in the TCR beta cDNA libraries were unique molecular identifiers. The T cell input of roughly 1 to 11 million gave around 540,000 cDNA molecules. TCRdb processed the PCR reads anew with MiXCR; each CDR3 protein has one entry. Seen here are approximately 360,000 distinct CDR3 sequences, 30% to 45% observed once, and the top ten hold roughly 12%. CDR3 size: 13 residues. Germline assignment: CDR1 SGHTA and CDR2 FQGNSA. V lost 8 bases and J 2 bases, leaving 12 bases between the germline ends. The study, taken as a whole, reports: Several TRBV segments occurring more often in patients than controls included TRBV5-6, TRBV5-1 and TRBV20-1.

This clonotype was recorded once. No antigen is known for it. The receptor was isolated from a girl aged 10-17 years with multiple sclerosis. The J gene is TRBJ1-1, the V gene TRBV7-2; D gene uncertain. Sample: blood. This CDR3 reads CASVFAPNTEAFF. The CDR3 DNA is TGTGCCAGCGTCTTTGCCCCAAACACTGAAGCTTTCTTT.